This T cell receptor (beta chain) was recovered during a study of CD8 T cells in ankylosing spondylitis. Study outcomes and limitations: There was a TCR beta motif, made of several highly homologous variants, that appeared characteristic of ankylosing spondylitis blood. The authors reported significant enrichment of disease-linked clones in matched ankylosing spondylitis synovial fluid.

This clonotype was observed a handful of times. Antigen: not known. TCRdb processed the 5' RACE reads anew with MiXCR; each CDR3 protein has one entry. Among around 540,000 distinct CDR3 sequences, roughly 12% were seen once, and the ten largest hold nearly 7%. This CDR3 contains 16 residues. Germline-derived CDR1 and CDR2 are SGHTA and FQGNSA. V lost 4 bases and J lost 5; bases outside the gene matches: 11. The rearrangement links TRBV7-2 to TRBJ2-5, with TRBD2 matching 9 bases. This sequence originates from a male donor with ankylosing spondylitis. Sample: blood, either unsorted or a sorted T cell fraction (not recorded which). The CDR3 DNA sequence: TGTGCCAGCAGCTCCCACGGGCGGGAGGGCCGTGAGACCCAGTACTTC. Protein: CASSSHGREGRETQYF.